This T cell receptor (beta chain) was documented in a study of cytotoxic CD8 clonotypes in ibrutinib-treated CLL. Assay: immunoSEQ multiplex PCR; the TCRdb copy retains only in-frame clones and omits some. The sample holds about 300,000 clones, around 76% seen once. The CDR3 extends over 11 amino acids. V was clipped by 4 bases and J by 5 bases, with 6 bases between them. The germline CDR1 and CDR2 sequences are ENHRY and SYGVKD. Sample: PBMCs, taken at disease progression, from a patient treated with ibrutinib. V and J are TRBV10-3 and TRBJ2-7; D remains unclear. The TCR was taken from a human donor with chronic lymphocytic leukemia. CDR3 amino acids: CAISGTDEQYF. CDR3 DNA sequence: TGTGCCATCAGTGGGACCGACGAGCAGTACTTC.